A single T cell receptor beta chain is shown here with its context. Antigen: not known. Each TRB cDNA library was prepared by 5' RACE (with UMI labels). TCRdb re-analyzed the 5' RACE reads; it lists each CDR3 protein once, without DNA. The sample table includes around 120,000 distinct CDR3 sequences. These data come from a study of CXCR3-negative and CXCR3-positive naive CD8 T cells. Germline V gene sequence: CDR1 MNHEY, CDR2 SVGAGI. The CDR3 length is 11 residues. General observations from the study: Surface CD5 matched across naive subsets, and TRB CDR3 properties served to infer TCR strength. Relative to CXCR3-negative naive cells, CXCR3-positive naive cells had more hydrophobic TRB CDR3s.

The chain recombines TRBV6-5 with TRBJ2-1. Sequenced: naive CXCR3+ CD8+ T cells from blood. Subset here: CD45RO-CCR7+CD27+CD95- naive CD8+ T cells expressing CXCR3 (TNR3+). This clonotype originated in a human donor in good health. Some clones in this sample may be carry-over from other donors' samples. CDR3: CASSFGVEQFF.